A single sample gave rise to the 5 T cell receptor beta chains below, sequenced in a study of T cells in Graves' hyperthyroidism and ophthalmopathy. TCR beta CDR3 region amplification was performed from RNA transcripts. Using the HTBI primer set, a first-round RT-PCR was run on the TCR CDR3. One entry per CDR3 protein results from TCRdb running MiXCR on the multiplex PCR reads. The sample records 530,000 or so distinct CDR3 sequences, over 15% being singletons. The material sequenced was blood. Receptors originate from a woman aged 18-35 years with Graves' ophthalmopathy.

This clonotype was seen at least ten times. The V call is TRBV27, the J call TRBJ1-1; 7 bases match TRBD1. The CDR3 has 15 residues. The V gene end was trimmed by 2 bases and the J gene end by 5 bases; junction bases not matched to a gene: 8. The germline V gene encodes CDR1 MNHEY and CDR2 SMNVEV (reference sequence). The CDR3 here is CASSLGIQGRTEAFF. The DNA for the CDR3 is TGTGCCAGCAGTTTAGGGATACAGGGGAGGACTGAAGCTTTCTTT.

This clonotype has at least ten counts. The chain carries TRBV28 and TRBJ2-7, with no clear D. Germline CDR1 is MDHEN and CDR2 is SYDVKM. Trimming shortened V by 7 bases and J by 4 bases, and 17 bases separated the two germline ends. This CDR3 is 14 amino acids long. CDR3 DNA sequence: TGTGCCAGCACTGGGAACAGCATAACTTACGAGCAGTACTTC. It is translated as CASTGNSITYEQYF.

Notes on this clonotype: A much larger clone differs by one base, so this may be a read error. V usage is TRBV30 and J usage is TRBJ1-2; 9 bases match TRBD1. The CDR3 spans 13 residues. Germline CDR1 is GTSNPN and CDR2 is SVGIG (reference sequence). DNA of the CDR3: TGTGTCTGGAGGGAAAGGACAGGGGATGGCTACACCTTC. Translated, it gives CVWRERTGDGYTF.

The J gene is TRBJ1-3, the V gene TRBV6-1, with a tentative D call TRBD1 (5 bases). The germline V gene encodes CDR1 MNHNS and CDR2 SASEGT. The CDR3 covers 16 residues. V was clipped by 5 bases and J by 0 bases, with 14 bases between them. For the CDR3, the DNA is TGTGCCAGCAGTCCCCGGGACCCGAGCTCTGGAAACACCATATATTTT. It specifies CASSPRDPSSGNTIYF.

The chain uses TRBV7-2 and TRBJ2-5, with TRBD2 matching over 8 bases. Germline assignment: CDR1 SGHTA and CDR2 FQGNSA. The CDR3 is 15 residues long. V shed 7 bases, J shed 1 base, and the junction held 8 bases outside the gene matches. The CDR3 coding sequence is TGTGCCAGCACCCGGGGGGGGACATCCCAAGAGACCCAGTACTTC. The encoded protein is CASTRGGTSQETQYF.